Listed here are 17 T cell receptor beta chains from one sample, sequenced in a study of T cell responses to AZD1222 COVID-19 vaccine. Produced via immunoSEQ multiplex PCR; TCRdb's table is partial and in-frame only. Here the sample spans 150,000 or so clones, 80% to 95% being singletons. The starting material was peripheral blood, obtained on day 0 of AZD1222 vaccination. These receptors all stem from an adult in good health.

V is TRBV2 and J is TRBJ2-1; TRBD2 aligns across 8 bases. Germline V CDR1 and CDR2: SNHLY, FYNNEI. V shed 6 bases and J 8 bases; nucleotides not matched to a gene: 6. This CDR3 spans 13 amino acids. The CDR3 DNA is TGTGCCAGCAGGGAGGCCGGGAGGGATGAGCAGTTCTTC. This gives the protein CASREAGRDEQFF.

The V call is TRBV24-1, the J call TRBJ2-1, with TRBD2 matching over 11 bases. The V segment lost 4 bases and the J segment 7 bases; nucleotides outside the gene matches: 8. This CDR3 spans 16 amino acids. CDR1 KGHDR and CDR2 SFDVKD come from the germline V gene. The CDR3 region has the DNA TGTGCCACCAGTGAGAATAGCGGGAGGGCGGTAAATGAGCAGTTCTTC. Translation: CATSENSGRAVNEQFF.

The chain couples TRBV19 to TRBJ1-2, with 7 bases matching TRBD1. Germline CDR1 and CDR2: LNHDA and SQIVND (reference sequence). With 5 bases clipped from V and 2 bases from J, the junction kept 8 bases outside the gene matches. The CDR3 runs to 15 residues. DNA for the CDR3: TGTGCCAGTAGTCCTCGGACAGGACACAACTATGGCTACACCTTC. It specifies CASSPRTGHNYGYTF.

The J gene is TRBJ1-1, the V gene TRBV5-1, with D tentatively TRBD1 (5 bases). The CDR3 runs 11 residues. Trimming left V 4 bases short and J 10 bases short, with 11 bases between. The germline V gene has CDR1 SGHRS and CDR2 YFSETQ. The CDR3 nucleotides read TGCGCCAGCAGCCTGTCGGGGCGAGCTTTCTTT. It translates to CASSLSGRAFF.

This clone showed up just once. The gene calls are TRBV18 and TRBJ1-2, with a possible D match to TRBD1 (6 bases). There are 14 residues in the CDR3. Trimming took 11 bases from V and 2 from J, leaving 18 bases between them. Per the germline V gene, CDR1 is KGHSH and CDR2 is LQKENI. The CDR3 sequence: CAHRVRGANYGYTF. The CDR3, as DNA: TGTGCCCATAGAGTTAGGGGGGCAAACTATGGCTACACCTTC.

V gene TRBV3-1 (or the pseudogene TRBV3-2) combines with J gene TRBJ1-2; D call uncertain. Trimming removed 1 base from V and 0 bases from J, with 6 bases in between. The CDR3 loop spans 14 amino acids. The germline V gene encodes CDR1 LGHDT and CDR2 YNNKEL (reference sequence). The CDR3 here is CASSQGGSNYGYTF. CDR3 DNA: TGTGCCAGCAGCCAAGGGGGATCTAACTATGGCTACACCTTC.

V and J are TRBV5-1 and TRBJ1-6; D remains unclear. The CDR3 runs to 16 residues. Germline lookup yields CDR1 SGHRS and CDR2 YFSETQ. Trimming removed 0 bases from V and 4 bases from J, with 11 bases in between. Here the CDR3 DNA reads TGCGCCAGCAGCTTGGCAGGTGACTTTTATAATTCACCCCTCCACTTT. Protein: CASSLAGDFYNSPLHF.

CDR3: CASVAFETQYF. The CDR3 DNA reads as TGTGCCAGCGTAGCGTTCGAGACCCAGTACTTC. The chain is built from TRBV3-1 (or the pseudogene TRBV3-2) and TRBJ2-5, with D possibly TRBD2 on 5 matching bases. Trimming left V 8 bases short and J 5 bases short, with 9 bases between. The CDR3 runs 11 residues. Germline loops: CDR1 LGHDT, CDR2 YNNKEL (reference sequence).

The CDR3 coding sequence is TGTGCCAGCAGCGCCCAACCACATCCGGGTACAAGTGGCTACACCTTC. Its protein product is CASSAQPHPGTSGYTF. The chain is built from TRBV5-8 and TRBJ1-2; D gene unclear. This CDR3 region has 16 residues. Germline V gives CDR1 SGHTS, CDR2 YDEGEE. V was clipped by 4 bases and J by 7 bases, with 23 bases between them. Drawing the rest from reference TRBV5-8 and TRBJ1-2, the complete variable domain is EAGVTQSPTHLIKTRGQQATLRCSPISGHTSVYWYQQALGLGLQFLLWYDEGEERNRGNFPPRFSGRQFPNYSSELNVNALELEDSALYLCASSAQPHPGTSGYTFGSGTRLTVV.

The chain links TRBV29-1 to TRBJ2-1; TRBD2 aligns across 10 bases. V dropped 7 bases and J dropped 7; count of bases not matched to a gene: 16. Germline CDR1 and CDR2: SQVTM and ANQGSEA. The CDR3 is 16 amino acids. DNA for the CDR3: TGCAGCGGGGAAGGGGCTAGCGGGAGTAGGAGGAATGAGCAGTTCTTC. Encoded protein: CSGEGASGSRRNEQFF.

CDR3 DNA sequence: TGTGCCACCAGTGATTCGGGATTTTATGGCTACACCTTC. It specifies CATSDSGFYGYTF. This chain uses TRBV24-1 with TRBJ1-2; D not certain. CDR1 is KGHDR and CDR2 is SFDVKD in the germline V gene. Trimming cost V 2 bases and J 5 bases, with 8 bases left between them. There are 13 residues in the CDR3.

The chain is built from TRBV4-1 and TRBJ1-5, with 8 bases identical to TRBD1. V dropped 7 bases and J dropped 7; count of bases not matched to a gene: 9. CDR3 length: 14 amino acids. CDR1 is MGHRA and CDR2 is YSYEKL in the germline V gene. The CDR3 DNA reads TGCGCCAGCACCCTTGACAGGGGTTCCCAGCCCCAGCATTTT. Translated, it gives CASTLDRGSQPQHF.

The rearrangement links TRBV6-2 or TRBV6-3 to TRBJ1-1; D is possibly TRBD1 (6 bases). The ends were cut back, 3 bases at V and 5 bases at J, with 16 bases in the middle. CDR1 and CDR2 from the germline V gene are MNHEY and SVGEGT. This CDR3 has 15 amino acids. CDR3 nucleotide sequence: TGTGCCAGCAGTTATCTCTTGAGGGGGGCGACTGAAGCTTTCTTT. Encoded protein: CASSYLLRGATEAFF.

V gene TRBV3-1 (or the pseudogene TRBV3-2) combines with J gene TRBJ2-4; TRBD1 agrees at 9 bases. This CDR3 is 18 amino acids long. Per the germline V gene, CDR1 is LGHDT and CDR2 is YNNKEL (reference sequence). The V gene end was trimmed by 0 bases and the J gene end by 1 base; junction bases not matched to a gene: 7. CDR3 in DNA: TGTGCCAGCAGCCAAGATCGAAAACAGGGGGCTGCCAAAAACATTCAGTACTTC. This translates into CASSQDRKQGAAKNIQYF.

The rearrangement uses TRBV28 and TRBJ2-2; perhaps TRBD2 as D (6 bases). This CDR3 is 15 amino acids long. Germline loops: CDR1 MDHEN, CDR2 SYDVKM. Trimming took off 5 bases at V and 5 bases at J, with 15 bases between the two ends. This chain's CDR3 is CASSGDLWGTGELFF. The CDR3 DNA reads TGTGCCAGCAGTGGGGACTTGTGGGGGACCGGGGAGCTGTTTTTT.

The table lists this clone with a count of one. V and J are TRBV7-9 and TRBJ1-5; D possibly corresponds to TRBD1 (5 bases). CDR3 length equals 13 residues. Germline V gene data show CDR1 as SEHNR and CDR2 as FQNEAQ (reference sequence). V was shortened by 5 bases and J by 6 bases, with 11 bases between the two germline ends. The CDR3 loop is CASSLGGTQPQHF. CDR3 nucleotides: TGTGCCAGCAGCCTAGGTGGGACTCAGCCCCAGCATTTT.

The J gene is TRBJ1-3, the V gene TRBV11-2; 8 nucleotides agree with TRBD1. Per germline, CDR1 SGHAT and CDR2 FQNNGV. Trimming took 4 bases from V and 2 from J; bases not matched to a gene: 4. The CDR3 extends over 15 amino acids. The CDR3 DNA reads TGTGCCAGCAGCTCCTTCAGGGGGCCTGGAAACACCATATATTTT. This codes for CASSSFRGPGNTIYF.